This T cell receptor beta chain derives from a study of T cell clones after liver transplantation. Data came from immunoSEQ multiplex PCR; TCRdb stores just in-frame clones and leaves some out. The table shows 50,000 to 60,000 clones, with 70% to 75% occurring only once. About this clone itself: A read error may produce the germline difference seen at one junction end. The sample holds other DNA sequences that translate to the same CDR3.

Germline V gives CDR1 SGHVS, CDR2 FNYEAQ. The length of the CDR3 is 14 residues. The sample in question was CD4+ T cells from blood, obtained at the 22-month timepoint. This clonotype was obtained from a human patient who received a liver transplant. The graft donor may account for some of the T cells. V gene TRBV7-6 combines with J gene TRBJ2-7; TRBD1 aligns across 9 bases. The CDR3 DNA is TGCGCCAGCAGCTCCACCGGGACAGGGACTGAGCAGTACTTC. Protein product: CASSSTGTGTEQYF.